The 29 T cell receptor beta chains below come from one sample, sequenced in a study of tumor and adjacent non-tumor tissue in lung cancer. TCRbeta libraries were built with three rounds of nested PCR, modified from ARM-PCR. One entry per CDR3 protein results from TCRdb running MiXCR on the multiplex PCR reads. The sample has about 200,000 distinct CDR3 sequences, around 71% seen once. No cell sorting was done before RNA was extracted from the tissue. The material sequenced was lung tumor tissue. These receptors came from a man aged 60 to 75 with non-small cell lung cancer.

This clonotype was seen more than once but under ten times. V and J are TRBV5-4 and TRBJ2-7; 8 nucleotides match TRBD2. Trimming removed 4 bases from V and 6 bases from J; junction bases left unmatched: 15. CDR3 length equals 16 residues. Germline lookup yields CDR1 SGHNT and CDR2 YYREEE (reference sequence). For the CDR3, the DNA is TGTGCCAGCAGCGCCGGAGCCGGGACTAGTAAATCCGAGCAGTACTTC. This codes for CASSAGAGTSKSEQYF.

V usage is TRBV11-2 and J usage is TRBJ2-6, with TRBD1 as a possible D gene (6 bases). The CDR3 length is 20 residues. V was pared by 4 bases and J by 3 bases, with 25 bases between. Germline V CDR1 and CDR2: SGHAT, FQNNGV. CDR3 amino acids: CASSYLRTVGDKGGANVLTF. DNA of the CDR3: TGTGCCAGCAGCTACCTCCGGACAGTGGGCGATAAGGGTGGGGCCAACGTCCTGACTTTC. The full variable domain, with the rest looked up from reference TRBV11-2 and TRBJ2-6, is EAGVAQSPRYKIIEKRQSVAFWCNPISGHATLYWYQQILGQGPKLLIQFQNNGVVDDSQLPKDRFSAERLKGVDSTLKIQPAKLEDSAVYLCASSYLRTVGDKGGANVLTFGAGSRLTVL.

By its share, this clonotype is medium-sized. The V and J genes are TRBV11-3 and TRBJ2-1, with 9 bases aligning to TRBD1. The germline CDR1 and CDR2 sequences are SGHNT and YENEEA. J was trimmed by 3 bases and V by 5 bases; bases with no gene match: 8. The CDR3 consists of 16 residues. The CDR3 sequence: CASSHGMGQGYNEQFF. The CDR3 DNA sequence: TGTGCCAGCAGCCATGGGATGGGACAGGGCTACAATGAGCAGTTCTTC.

The chain links TRBV6-6 to TRBJ1-1; D gene uncertain. The CDR3 has 13 residues. V lost 8 bases, J lost 3 bases, and 13 bases lay in between. Germline V lookup: CDR1 MNHNY, CDR2 SVGAGI (reference sequence). The CDR3: CASRSGVDTEAFF. The CDR3 bases are TGTGCCAGCCGCTCGGGTGTTGACACTGAAGCTTTCTTT.

A remark on this clonotype: This could be a read error, since a much larger clone is one nucleotide away. The rearrangement links TRBV6-2 or TRBV6-3 to TRBJ2-1; D perhaps matches TRBD2 (5 bases). In germline, CDR1 is MNHEY, CDR2 SVGEGT. V shed 10 bases and J shed 0 bases, with 16 bases lying between them. The CDR3 is 15 amino acids. The CDR3 region has the DNA TGTGCCATCAGCCAGGACTCGGGCTCCTACAATGAGCAGTTCTTC. As protein: CAISQDSGSYNEQFF.

The chain employs TRBV12-3 or TRBV12-4 and TRBJ2-7; D is ambiguous. V lost 4 bases and J lost 3, with 4 bases in between. The CDR3 has 11 amino acids. The CDR3 DNA sequence: TGTGCCAGCAGTTCGTACTACGAGCAGTACTTC. This translates into CASSSYYEQYF.

Note on this clonotype: A read error is possible here, since a much larger clone lies one base away. The chain links TRBV28 to TRBJ1-6; D might be TRBD1 (5 bases). This CDR3 contains 15 residues. V lost 5 bases, J lost 2 bases, and 10 bases lay in between. The germline V gene encodes CDR1 MDHEN and CDR2 SYDVKM. CDR3 residues: CASSPKGTYNSPLHF. CDR3 in DNA: TGTGCCAGCAGTCCGAAGGGGACCTATAATTCACCCCTCCACTTT.

The V gene is TRBV10-1, the J gene TRBJ1-1; no definite D call. CDR1 WNHNN and CDR2 SYGVQD come from the germline V gene (reference sequence). V lost 3 bases and J lost 12, with 17 bases in between. The CDR3 loop spans 13 amino acids. In DNA, the CDR3 is TGCGCCAGCAGTGACTCTGAGTTGGTAGGAACTTTCTTT. Translating it yields CASSDSELVGTFF.

Comment on this clonotype: At one end, the junction sequence differs from germline, possibly due to a read error. The CDR3 sequence: CASSRSGGFTNTQYF. The CDR3 region has the DNA TGTGCCAGCAGCCGGAGCGGGGGCTTCACAAATACGCAGTATTTT. This chain links TRBV12-3 or TRBV12-4 with TRBJ2-3; 8 nucleotides match TRBD2. The CDR3 consists of 15 residues.

Concerning this clonotype itself: Being one base from a much bigger clone, this may be a read error. The chain recombines TRBV12-3 or TRBV12-4 with TRBJ2-1; 8 positions agree with TRBD2. This CDR3 has 15 residues. After removal of 6 bases from V and 4 bases from J, the junction contained 8 bases not matched to a gene. The CDR3 region has the DNA TGTGCCAGCAGGGTCAGCGGGAGTCAGTACAATGAGCAGTTCTTC. This codes for CASRVSGSQYNEQFF.

At least ten counts were recorded for this clonotype. The rearrangement uses TRBV20-1 and TRBJ1-2; no clear D gene. This CDR3 region has 14 residues. Germline V gene sequence: CDR1 DFQATT, CDR2 SNEGSKA (reference sequence). The V end was cut by 0 bases, the J end by 4 bases, with 12 bases between. The CDR3 bases are TGCAGTGCTAGAGATCTAACGGAGCGCTATGGCTACACCTTC. Residues: CSARDLTERYGYTF.

The chain has TRBV6-6 and TRBJ1-1; possibly TRBD1 for D (6 bases). This CDR3 has 14 amino acids. Germline assignment: CDR1 MNHNY and CDR2 SVGAGI (reference sequence). Trimming removed 2 bases at V and 9 bases at J, with 16 bases between. In DNA, the CDR3 is TGTGCCAGCAGTTACGGCGACAGGTTGCATAAAGCTTTCTTT. This gives the protein CASSYGDRLHKAFF.

This clonotype rates as medium-sized (0.01 to 0.1%). The V gene is TRBV6-6, the J gene TRBJ2-7; D is uncertain. This CDR3 spans 13 amino acids. V was shortened by 4 bases and J by 0 bases, with 7 bases between the two germline ends. The germline CDR1 and CDR2 sequences are MNHNY and SVGAGI (reference sequence). The CDR3 is CASSSQASYEQYF. In nucleotides, the CDR3 is TGTGCCAGCAGTTCCCAGGCCTCCTACGAGCAGTACTTC.

This clonotype was seen once. A read error may account for a junction end that differs from germline. The rearrangement joins TRBV5-8 to TRBJ2-3; D possibly corresponds to TRBD1 (6 bases). CDR3 length: 16 amino acids. The germline gives CDR1 SGHTS, CDR2 YDEGEE. CDR3 region: CPSSTFGQRNTDTQYF. CDR3 bases: TGTCCCAGCAGCACTTTCGGACAGAGGAACACAGATACGCAGTATTTT. Drawing the rest from reference TRBV5-8 and TRBJ2-3, the complete variable domain is EAGVTQSPTHLIKTRGQQATLRCSPISGHTSVYWYQQALGLGLQFLLWYDEGEERNRGNFPPRFSGRQFPNYSSELNVNALELEDSALYLCPSSTFGQRNTDTQYFGPGTRLTVL.

The chain carries TRBV20-1 and TRBJ2-3, with 14 bases matching TRBD2. Trimming took 5 bases from V and 4 from J; bases not matched to a gene: 11. The CDR3 has 17 amino acids. Germline CDR1 reads DFQATT; CDR2 reads SNEGSKA (reference sequence). The CDR3 reads CSAPTSGGVPSSDTQYF. In nucleotides, the CDR3 is TGCAGTGCTCCGACTAGCGGGGGGGTCCCTAGCTCAGATACGCAGTATTTT.

This clonotype was seen only a few times. V gene TRBV30 combines with J gene TRBJ1-5; D gene ambiguous. Deletions cut 4 bases from V and 1 base from J, with 11 bases between. The V gene's germline CDR1 is GTSNPN and CDR2 SVGIG (reference sequence). The CDR3 has 14 residues. CDR3 bases: TGTGCCTGGAATCCCCCAAACAGCAATCAGCCCCAGCATTTT. Its translation is CAWNPPNSNQPQHF.

Comment on this clonotype: An end of the junction does not agree with germline; a read error may underlie this. The V and J genes are TRBV5-4 and TRBJ1-1, with 8 bases that match TRBD1. The germline CDR1 and CDR2 sequences are SGHNT and YYREEE (reference sequence). CDR3 length: 17 residues. Here the CDR3 reads CASNLSQGANVGTEAFF. The CDR3 DNA is TGTGCCAGCAACTTGAGTCAGGGGGCGAATGTCGGCACTGAAGCTTTCTTT.

In the case of this clonotype: At one of its ends the junction is not consistent with the germline gene, which may arise from a read error. The V gene is TRBV6-1, the J gene TRBJ2-4; 7 nucleotides align to TRBD2. The CDR3 is 13 amino acids. The germline V gene has CDR1 MNHNS and CDR2 SASEGT. The CDR3 region has the DNA TGTGCCTGCAGTGAATGGGAGGGTGACATTCAGTACTTC. This sequence encodes CACSEWEGDIQYF.

The chain recombines TRBV6-6 with TRBJ2-4, with 10 bases fitting TRBD1. There are 15 residues in the CDR3. J was trimmed by 4 bases and V by 6 bases; bases with no gene match: 6. CDR1 MNHNY and CDR2 SVGAGI come from the germline V gene (reference sequence). The CDR3 loop is CASRNGQGVKNIQYF. The CDR3 DNA follows: TGTGCCAGCAGGAACGGACAGGGGGTTAAAAACATTCAGTACTTC.

The rearrangement links TRBV10-3 to TRBJ2-7, with D tentatively TRBD2 (5 bases). Trimming removed 4 bases at V and 2 bases at J, with 12 bases between. This CDR3 region has 14 residues. Germline lookup yields CDR1 ENHRY and CDR2 SYGVKD. CDR3 region: CAISVDYTAYEQYF. The CDR3 bases are TGTGCCATCAGTGTCGACTACACCGCCTACGAGCAGTACTTC.

This rearrangement joins TRBV20-1 to TRBJ2-5; 8 bases line up with TRBD2. Germline V CDR1 and CDR2: DFQATT, SNEGSKA (reference sequence). V was clipped by 0 bases and J by 5 bases; unmatched bases: 17. This CDR3 comprises 18 residues. Here the CDR3 DNA reads TGCAGTGCTAGAGAACTGGGACTAGGGGTAGGCCGGTGGGAGACCCAGTACTTC. This gives the protein CSARELGLGVGRWETQYF.

This chain connects TRBV11-3 to TRBJ2-7; a possible D gene is TRBD1 (6 bases). Trimming took 5 bases from V and 4 from J, leaving 18 bases between them. CDR3 size: 15 residues. Germline V gene data show CDR1 as SGHNT and CDR2 as YENEEA. The CDR3 spells CASSACGRGEYEQYF. DNA for the CDR3: TGTGCCAGCAGCGCGTGCGGCAGGGGTGAATACGAGCAGTACTTC.

This clonotype was detected once. Germline and junction disagree at one end, which may indicate a read error. The rearrangement uses TRBV2 and TRBJ1-6; the D gene is possibly TRBD1 (5 bases). Looked up from germline, CDR1 is SNHLY and CDR2 is FYNNEI. The CDR3 length is 16 residues. DNA for the CDR3: TGTGCCAGCAGGGGAGGGACGCTCTCCCATAATTCACCCCTCCACTTT. This translates into CASRGGTLSHNSPLHF.

V is TRBV7-8 and J is TRBJ2-5; D possibly corresponds to TRBD2 (5 bases). The germline CDR1 and CDR2 sequences are SGHVS and FQNEAQ. Trimming stripped 5 bases from V and 7 bases from J, with 17 bases between. This CDR3 has 14 residues. The CDR3 nucleotides read TGTGCCAGCAGCCGTCTGGTGTTTGGAGGGACCCAGTACTTC. As protein: CASSRLVFGGTQYF.

This chain joins TRBV5-1 and TRBJ1-1; 12 nucleotides line up with TRBD1. V was clipped by 6 bases and J by 2 bases; unmatched bases: 14. Germline CDR1 and CDR2: SGHRS and YFSETQ. The CDR3 is 18 residues long. The DNA for the CDR3 is TGCGCCAGCAACGGAGGACTGGGACAGGGGGCCGTAAACACTGAAGCTTTCTTT. Encoded protein: CASNGGLGQGAVNTEAFF.

As regards this clonotype: The junction does not match germline at one end; this may be a read error. The chain is built from TRBV4-3 and TRBJ1-1; D ambiguous. Looked up from germline, CDR1 is LGHNA and CDR2 is YSLEER. There are 16 residues in the CDR3. As DNA, the CDR3 is TGTGCCAGGAGCCAAGTTCATAGTCAGTCCAACACTGAAGCTTTCTTT. It translates to CARSQVHSQSNTEAFF.

V gene TRBV20-1 combines with J gene TRBJ2-2, with 12 nucleotides matching TRBD2. This CDR3 is built from 19 residues. Looked up from germline, CDR1 is DFQATT and CDR2 is SNEGSKA (reference sequence). J lost 6 bases, V lost 5 bases, and 19 bases had no gene match. The CDR3, as DNA: TGCAGTGCTTATCACACTGGGTCTAGCGGGAGGGCCGTGTCCGGGGAGCTGTTTTTT. Translating it yields CSAYHTGSSGRAVSGELFF.

This clonotype was seen only a few times. A single base separates this from a much larger clone, so it may be a read error. J is TRBJ2-7 and V is TRBV5-4; possibly TRBD1 or TRBD2 for D (5 bases each). Trimming removed 1 base from V and 2 bases from J, with 10 bases in between. The CDR3 covers 14 residues. The germline V gene encodes CDR1 SGHNT and CDR2 YYREEE (reference sequence). CDR3 protein: CASSLNVGPYEQYF. CDR3 DNA: TGTGCCAGCAGCTTGAACGTGGGACCCTACGAGCAGTACTTC. Complete variable domain (other parts from reference TRBV5-4 and TRBJ2-7): ETGVTQSPTHLIKTRGQQVTLRCSSQSGHNTVSWYQQALGQGPQFIFQYYREEENGRGNFPPRFSGLQFPNYSSELNVNALELDDSALYLCASSLNVGPYEQYFGPGTRLTVT.

V is TRBV7-9 and J is TRBJ2-5; D perhaps matches TRBD1 (5 bases). The CDR3 is 15 residues long. V lost 7 bases and J 2 bases, leaving 17 bases between the germline ends. Per the germline V gene, CDR1 is SEHNR and CDR2 is FQNEAQ (reference sequence). The chain's CDR3 is CASNLHGAPQETQYF. For the CDR3, the DNA is TGTGCCAGCAACCTTCATGGGGCGCCTCAAGAGACCCAGTACTTC.